This T cell receptor beta chain comes out of a study of OX40 agonist ivuxolimab in advanced cancers. Per the germline V gene, CDR1 is LNHDA and CDR2 is SQIVND (reference sequence). There are 15 residues in the CDR3. V shed 4 bases and J 1 base; nucleotides not matched to a gene: 4. Repertoires were generated with immunoSEQ multiplex PCR, while TCRdb's copy carries only in-frame clones and drops some. The sample shows roughly 40,000 clones, 90% to 95% of them seen only once. Sequencing was performed on CD4+ or CD8+ T cells sorted from blood, taken in a trial of the OX40 agonist ivuxolimab. The TCR sequence derives from an adult with an advanced solid tumor such as melanoma, head and neck, liver or kidney cancer. This chain uses TRBV19 with TRBJ2-1, with TRBD2 identical over 7 bases. The CDR3 region has the DNA TGTGCCAGTAGTACCAGTAGCGGGTCCTACAATGAGCAGTTCTTC. Translated, it gives CASSTSSGSYNEQFF.